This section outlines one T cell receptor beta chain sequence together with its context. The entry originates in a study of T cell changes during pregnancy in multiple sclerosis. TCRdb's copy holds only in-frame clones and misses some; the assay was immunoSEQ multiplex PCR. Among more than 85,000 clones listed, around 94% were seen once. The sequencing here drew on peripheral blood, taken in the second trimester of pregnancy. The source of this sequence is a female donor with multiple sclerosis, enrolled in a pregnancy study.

The CDR3 protein is CAISESAETLSNQPQHF. The CDR3 nucleotides are TGTGCCATCAGTGAGTCGGCGGAGACGCTTAGCAATCAGCCCCAGCATTTT. The chain uses TRBV10-3 and TRBJ1-5; D is unresolved. Germline-derived CDR1 and CDR2 are ENHRY and SYGVKD. The CDR3 spans 17 residues. V lost 0 bases, J lost 0 bases, and 12 bases lay in between.